The present TCR beta chain was sequenced within a study of control samples from healthy donors and cancer patients. Sequencing used immunoSEQ multiplex PCR; TCRdb keeps in-frame clones, though not all of them. The table has 35,000 to 55,000 clones, around 87% seen once. The V and J ends lost 4 bases and 3 bases, in that order; junction bases with no gene match: 3. The germline CDR1 and CDR2 sequences are MGHRA and YSYEKL. This CDR3 spans 14 amino acids. The sample consisted of PBMCs. The chain combines TRBV4-1 with TRBJ2-7, with 10 positions matching TRBD2. The source is a woman in her sixties or seventies with lung cancer. The CDR3 region has the DNA TGCGCCAGCAGCCCCGGACTAGCGGACTACGAGCAGTACTTC. Protein sequence: CASSPGLADYEQYF.